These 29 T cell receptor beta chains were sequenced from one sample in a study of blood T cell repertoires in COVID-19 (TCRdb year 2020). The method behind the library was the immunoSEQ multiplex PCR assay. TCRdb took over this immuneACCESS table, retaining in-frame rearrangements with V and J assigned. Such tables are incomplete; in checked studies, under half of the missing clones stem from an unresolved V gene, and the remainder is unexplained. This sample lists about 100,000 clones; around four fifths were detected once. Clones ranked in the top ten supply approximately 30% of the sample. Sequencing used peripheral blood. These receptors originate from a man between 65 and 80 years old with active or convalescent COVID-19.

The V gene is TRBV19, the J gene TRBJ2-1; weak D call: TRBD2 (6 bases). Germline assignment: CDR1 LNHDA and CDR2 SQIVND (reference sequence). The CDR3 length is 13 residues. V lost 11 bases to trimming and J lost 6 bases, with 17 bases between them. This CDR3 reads CASFGGAGNEQFF. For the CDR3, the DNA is TGTGCCTCTTTTGGGGGAGCGGGCAATGAGCAGTTCTTC.

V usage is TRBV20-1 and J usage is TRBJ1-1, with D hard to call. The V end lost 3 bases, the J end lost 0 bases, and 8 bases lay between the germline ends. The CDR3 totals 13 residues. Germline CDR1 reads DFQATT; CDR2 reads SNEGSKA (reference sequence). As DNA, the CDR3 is TGCAGTGCTAGTCCGGAGATGAACACTGAAGCTTTCTTT. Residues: CSASPEMNTEAFF.

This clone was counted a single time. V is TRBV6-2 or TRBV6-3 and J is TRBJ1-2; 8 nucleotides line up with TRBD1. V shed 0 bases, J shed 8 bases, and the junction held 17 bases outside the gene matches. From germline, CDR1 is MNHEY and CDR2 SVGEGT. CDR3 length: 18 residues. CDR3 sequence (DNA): TGTGCCAGCAGTTACTCGTCGGGACAGGAGAAGATCTATGAGGGCTACACCTTC. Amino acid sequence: CASSYSSGQEKIYEGYTF.

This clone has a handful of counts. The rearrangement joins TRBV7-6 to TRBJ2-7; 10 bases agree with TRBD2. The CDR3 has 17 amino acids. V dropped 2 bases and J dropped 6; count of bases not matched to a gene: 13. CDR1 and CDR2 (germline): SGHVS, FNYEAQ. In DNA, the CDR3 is TGTGCCAGCAGCTTAAGGGCTAGCGGGAGTAGGGCCGGCGAGCAGTACTTC. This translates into CASSLRASGSRAGEQYF.

The CDR3 is CASSLEGGPQETQYF. CDR3 coding DNA: TGTGCCAGCAGCTTGGAAGGCGGGCCCCAAGAGACCCAGTACTTC. The gene calls are TRBV5-4 and TRBJ2-5; the D gene is possibly TRBD2 (5 bases). This CDR3 region has 15 residues. The germline CDR1 and CDR2 sequences are SGHNT and YYREEE (reference sequence). V shed 0 bases and J shed 1 base, with 10 bases lying between them. The full variable domain, with the rest looked up from reference TRBV5-4 and TRBJ2-5, is ETGVTQSPTHLIKTRGQQVTLRCSSQSGHNTVSWYQQALGQGPQFIFQYYREEENGRGNFPPRFSGLQFPNYSSELNVNALELDDSALYLCASSLEGGPQETQYFGPGTRLLVL.

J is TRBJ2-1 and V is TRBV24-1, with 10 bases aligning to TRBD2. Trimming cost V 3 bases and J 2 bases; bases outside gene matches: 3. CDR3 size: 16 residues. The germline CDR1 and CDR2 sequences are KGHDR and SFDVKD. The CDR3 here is CATSDPGLATYNEQFF. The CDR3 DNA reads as TGTGCCACCAGTGATCCGGGACTAGCGACCTACAATGAGCAGTTCTTC.

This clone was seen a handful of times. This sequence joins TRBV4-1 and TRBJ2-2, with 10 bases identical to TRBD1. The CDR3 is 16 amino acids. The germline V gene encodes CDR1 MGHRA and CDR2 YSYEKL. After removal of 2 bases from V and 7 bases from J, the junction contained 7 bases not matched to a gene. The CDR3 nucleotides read TGCGCCAGCAGCCAACCAGACAGGGGGCTAGGCGGGGAGCTGTTTTTT. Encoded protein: CASSQPDRGLGGELFF.

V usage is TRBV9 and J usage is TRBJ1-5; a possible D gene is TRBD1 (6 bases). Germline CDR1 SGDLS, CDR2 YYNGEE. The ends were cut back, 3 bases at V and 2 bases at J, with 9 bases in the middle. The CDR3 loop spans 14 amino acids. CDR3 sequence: CASSEGGGNQPQHF. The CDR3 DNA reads TGTGCCAGCAGCGAAGGGGGAGGCAATCAGCCCCAGCATTTT.

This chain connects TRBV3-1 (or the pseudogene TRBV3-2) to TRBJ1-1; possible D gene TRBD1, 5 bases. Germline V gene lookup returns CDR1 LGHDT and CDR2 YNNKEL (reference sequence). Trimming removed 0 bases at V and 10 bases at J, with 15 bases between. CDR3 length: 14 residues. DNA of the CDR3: TGTGCCAGCAGCCAAGATGGGGGTCTCGGGGGAGCTTTCTTT. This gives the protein CASSQDGGLGGAFF.

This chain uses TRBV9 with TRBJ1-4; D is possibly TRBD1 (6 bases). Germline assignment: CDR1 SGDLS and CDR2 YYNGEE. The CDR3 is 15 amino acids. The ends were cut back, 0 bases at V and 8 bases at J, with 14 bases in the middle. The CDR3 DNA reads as TGTGCCAGCAGCGTAGAGGGGGGGCTTGGAGAAAAACTGTTTTTT. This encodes CASSVEGGLGEKLFF.

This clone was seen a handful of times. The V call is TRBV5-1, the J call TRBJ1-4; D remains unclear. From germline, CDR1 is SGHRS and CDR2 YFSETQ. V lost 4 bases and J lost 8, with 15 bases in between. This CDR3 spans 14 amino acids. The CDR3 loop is CASSEASRGEKLFF. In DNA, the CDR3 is TGCGCCAGCAGCGAAGCTTCCCGAGGGGAAAAACTGTTTTTT.

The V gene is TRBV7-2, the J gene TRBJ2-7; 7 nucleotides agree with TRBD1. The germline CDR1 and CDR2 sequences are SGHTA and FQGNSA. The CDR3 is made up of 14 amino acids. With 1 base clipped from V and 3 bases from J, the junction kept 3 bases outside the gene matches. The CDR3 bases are TGTGCCAGCAGCTTAGTTACAGGGGACTACGAGCAGTACTTC. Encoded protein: CASSLVTGDYEQYF.

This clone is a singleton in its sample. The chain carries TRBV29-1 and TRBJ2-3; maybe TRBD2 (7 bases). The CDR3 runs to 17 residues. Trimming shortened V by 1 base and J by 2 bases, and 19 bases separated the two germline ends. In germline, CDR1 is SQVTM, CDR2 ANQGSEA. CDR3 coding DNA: TGCAGCGTTGAAGGGGATTGGCGGGGGCTACACACAGATACGCAGTATTTT. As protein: CSVEGDWRGLHTDTQYF.

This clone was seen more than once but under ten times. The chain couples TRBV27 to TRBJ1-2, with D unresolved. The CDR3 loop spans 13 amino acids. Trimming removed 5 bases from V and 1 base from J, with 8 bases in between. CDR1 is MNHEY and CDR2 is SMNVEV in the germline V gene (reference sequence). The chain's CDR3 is CASSPRVNYGYTF. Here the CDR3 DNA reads TGTGCCAGCAGTCCGAGGGTTAACTATGGCTACACCTTC.

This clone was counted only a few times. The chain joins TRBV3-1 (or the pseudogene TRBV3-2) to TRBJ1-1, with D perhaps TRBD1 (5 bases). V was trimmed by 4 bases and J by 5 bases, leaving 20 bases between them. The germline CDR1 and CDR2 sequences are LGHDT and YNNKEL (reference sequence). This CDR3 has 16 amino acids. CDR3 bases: TGTGCCAGCAGCCCTCTCCGGGGGGGGTCCCTGACTGAAGCTTTCTTT. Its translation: CASSPLRGGSLTEAFF.

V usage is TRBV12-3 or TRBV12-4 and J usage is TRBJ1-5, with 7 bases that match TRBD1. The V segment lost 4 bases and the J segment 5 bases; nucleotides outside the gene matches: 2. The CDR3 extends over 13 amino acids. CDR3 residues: CASSSGQYQPQHF. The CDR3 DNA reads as TGTGCCAGCAGTTCGGGACAGTATCAGCCCCAGCATTTT.

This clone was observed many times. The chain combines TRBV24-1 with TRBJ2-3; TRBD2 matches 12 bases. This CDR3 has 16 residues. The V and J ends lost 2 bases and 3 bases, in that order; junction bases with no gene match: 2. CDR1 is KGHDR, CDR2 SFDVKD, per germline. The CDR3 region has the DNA TGTGCCACCAGTGATTGGACTAGCGGGAATACAGATACGCAGTATTTT. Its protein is CATSDWTSGNTDTQYF.

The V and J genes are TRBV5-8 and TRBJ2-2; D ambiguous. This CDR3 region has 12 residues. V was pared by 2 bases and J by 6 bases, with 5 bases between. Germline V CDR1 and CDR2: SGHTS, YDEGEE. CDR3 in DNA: TGTGCCAGCAGCTTTCTTCCCGGGGAGCTGTTTTTT. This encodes CASSFLPGELFF.

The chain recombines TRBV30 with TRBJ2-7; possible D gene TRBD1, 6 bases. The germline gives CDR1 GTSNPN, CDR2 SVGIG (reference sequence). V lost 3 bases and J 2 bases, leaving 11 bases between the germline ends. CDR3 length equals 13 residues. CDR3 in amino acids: CAWSPGDPYEQYF. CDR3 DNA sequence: TGTGCCTGGAGCCCAGGGGACCCCTACGAGCAGTACTTC. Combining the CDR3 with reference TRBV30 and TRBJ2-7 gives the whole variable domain SQTIHQWPATLVQPVGSPLSLECTVEGTSNPNLYWYRQAAGRGLQLLFYSVGIGQISSEVPQNLSASRPQDRQFILSSKKLLLSDSGFYLCAWSPGDPYEQYFGPGTRLTVT.

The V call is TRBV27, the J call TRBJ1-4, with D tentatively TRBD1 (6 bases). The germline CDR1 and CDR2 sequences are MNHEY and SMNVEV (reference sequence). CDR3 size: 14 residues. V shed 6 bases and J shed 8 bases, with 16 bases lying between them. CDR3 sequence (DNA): TGTGCCAGCAGGACACAGGGAATTGGCGAAAAACTGTTTTTT. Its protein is CASRTQGIGEKLFF.

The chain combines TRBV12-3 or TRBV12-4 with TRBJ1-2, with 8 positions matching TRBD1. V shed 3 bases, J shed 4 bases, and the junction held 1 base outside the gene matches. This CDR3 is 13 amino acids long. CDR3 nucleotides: TGTGCCAGCAGTTTCACAGGGGGCTATGGCTACACCTTC. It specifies CASSFTGGYGYTF.

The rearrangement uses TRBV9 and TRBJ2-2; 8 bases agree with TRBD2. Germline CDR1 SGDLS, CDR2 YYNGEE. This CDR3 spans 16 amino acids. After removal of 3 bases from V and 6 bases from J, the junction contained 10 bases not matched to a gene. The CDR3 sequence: CASSGTGTSTSGELFF. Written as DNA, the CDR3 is TGTGCCAGCAGCGGCACCGGGACTAGTACCTCCGGGGAGCTGTTTTTT.

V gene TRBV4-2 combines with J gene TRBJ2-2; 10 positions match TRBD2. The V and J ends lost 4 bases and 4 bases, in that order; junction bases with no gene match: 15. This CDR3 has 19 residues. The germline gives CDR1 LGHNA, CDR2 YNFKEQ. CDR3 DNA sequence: TGTGCCAGCAGCCCCCGCGGTAGCGGGGGGAGAGGAACCACCGGGGAGCTGTTTTTT. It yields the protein CASSPRGSGGRGTTGELFF.

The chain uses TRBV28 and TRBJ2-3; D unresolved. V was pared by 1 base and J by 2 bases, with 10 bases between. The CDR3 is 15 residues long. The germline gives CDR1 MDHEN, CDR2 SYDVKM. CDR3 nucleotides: TGTGCCAGCAGTTTATTGGCAGTCCCCACAGATACGCAGTATTTT. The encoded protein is CASSLLAVPTDTQYF.

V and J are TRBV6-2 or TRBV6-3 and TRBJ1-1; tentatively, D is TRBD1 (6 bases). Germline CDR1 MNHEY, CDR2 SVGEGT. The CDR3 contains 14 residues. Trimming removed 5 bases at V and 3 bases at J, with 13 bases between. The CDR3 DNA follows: TGTGCCAGCAGTCCCGACAGGTCTTACACTGAAGCTTTCTTT. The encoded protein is CASSPDRSYTEAFF.

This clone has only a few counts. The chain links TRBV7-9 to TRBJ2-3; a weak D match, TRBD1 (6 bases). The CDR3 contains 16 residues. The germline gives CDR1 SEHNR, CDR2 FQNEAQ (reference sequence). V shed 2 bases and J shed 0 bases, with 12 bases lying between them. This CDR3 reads CASSLSLGASTDTQYF. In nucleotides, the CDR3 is TGTGCCAGCAGCTTATCATTGGGGGCTAGCACAGATACGCAGTATTTT.

The CDR3 DNA is TGCAGCGTGGACCAAACAGGGATTGGCGAAAAACTGTTTTTT. Protein sequence: CSVDQTGIGEKLFF. The chain links TRBV29-1 to TRBJ1-4; TRBD1 might be the D (6 bases). Germline values: CDR1 SQVTM, CDR2 ANQGSEA. V dropped 6 bases and J dropped 8 bases, with 19 bases sitting between them. The CDR3 has 14 amino acids.

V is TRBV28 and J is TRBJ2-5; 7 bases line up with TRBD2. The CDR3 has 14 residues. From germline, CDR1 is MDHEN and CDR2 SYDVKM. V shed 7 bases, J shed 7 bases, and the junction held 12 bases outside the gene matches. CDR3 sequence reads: CASNPVPSGATQYF. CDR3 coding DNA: TGTGCCAGCAATCCAGTGCCTAGCGGAGCGACCCAGTACTTC.

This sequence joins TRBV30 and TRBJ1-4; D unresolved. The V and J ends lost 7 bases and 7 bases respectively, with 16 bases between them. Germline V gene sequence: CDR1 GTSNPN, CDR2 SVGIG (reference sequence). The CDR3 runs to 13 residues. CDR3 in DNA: TGTGCCTTCGCGGGCCGTAGCCTTGAAAAACTGTTTTTT. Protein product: CAFAGRSLEKLFF.